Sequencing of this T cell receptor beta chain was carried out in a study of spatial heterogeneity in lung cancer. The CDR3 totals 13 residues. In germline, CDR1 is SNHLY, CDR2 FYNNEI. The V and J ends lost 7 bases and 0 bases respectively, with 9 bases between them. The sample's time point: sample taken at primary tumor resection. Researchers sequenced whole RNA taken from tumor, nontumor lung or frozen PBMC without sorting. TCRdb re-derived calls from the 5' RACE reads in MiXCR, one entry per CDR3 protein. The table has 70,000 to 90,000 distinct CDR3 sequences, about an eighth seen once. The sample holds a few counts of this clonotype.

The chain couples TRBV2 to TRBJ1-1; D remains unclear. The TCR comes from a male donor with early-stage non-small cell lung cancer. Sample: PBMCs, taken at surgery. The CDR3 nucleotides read TGTGCCAGCATGAAGGACCTGAACACTGAAGCTTTCTTT. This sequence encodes CASMKDLNTEAFF.